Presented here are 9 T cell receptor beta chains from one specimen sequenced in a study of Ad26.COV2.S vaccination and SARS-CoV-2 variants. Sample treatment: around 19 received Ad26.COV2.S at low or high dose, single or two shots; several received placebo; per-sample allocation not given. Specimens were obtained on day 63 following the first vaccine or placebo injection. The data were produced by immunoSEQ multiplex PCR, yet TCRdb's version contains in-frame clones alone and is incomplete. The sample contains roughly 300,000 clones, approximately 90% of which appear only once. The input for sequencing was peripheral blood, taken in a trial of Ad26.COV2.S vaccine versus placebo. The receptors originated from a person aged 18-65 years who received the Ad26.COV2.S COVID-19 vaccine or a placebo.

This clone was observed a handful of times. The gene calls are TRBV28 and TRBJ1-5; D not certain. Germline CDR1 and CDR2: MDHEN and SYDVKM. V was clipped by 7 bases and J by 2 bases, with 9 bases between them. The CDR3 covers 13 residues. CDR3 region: CASTWRGNQPQHF. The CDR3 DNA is TGTGCCAGCACCTGGCGGGGCAATCAGCCCCAGCATTTT.

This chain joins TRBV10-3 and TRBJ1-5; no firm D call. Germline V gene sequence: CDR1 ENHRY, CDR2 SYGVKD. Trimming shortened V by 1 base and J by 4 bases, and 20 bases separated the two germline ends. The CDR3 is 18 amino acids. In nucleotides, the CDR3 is TGTGCCATCAGTGAGTTTTCAGGCGGACCCTTTGCAAATCAGCCCCAGCATTTT. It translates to CAISEFSGGPFANQPQHF.

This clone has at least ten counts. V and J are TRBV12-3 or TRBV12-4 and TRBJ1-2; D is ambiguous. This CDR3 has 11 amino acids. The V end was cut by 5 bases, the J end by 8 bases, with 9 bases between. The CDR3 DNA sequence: TGTGCCAGCAGTACCTTCGCAGGCTACACCTTC. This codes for CASSTFAGYTF.

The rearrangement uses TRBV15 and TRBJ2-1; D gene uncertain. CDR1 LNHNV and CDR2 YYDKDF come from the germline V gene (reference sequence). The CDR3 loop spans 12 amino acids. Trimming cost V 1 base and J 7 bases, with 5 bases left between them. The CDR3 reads CATSRVGNEQFF. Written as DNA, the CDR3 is TGTGCCACCAGCAGAGTAGGTAATGAGCAGTTCTTC.

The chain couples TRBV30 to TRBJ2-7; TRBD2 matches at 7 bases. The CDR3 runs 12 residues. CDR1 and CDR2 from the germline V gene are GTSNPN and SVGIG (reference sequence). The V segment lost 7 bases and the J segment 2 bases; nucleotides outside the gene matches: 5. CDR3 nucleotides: TGTGCCTTCCGGACTAGGACCTACGAGCAGTACTTC. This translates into CAFRTRTYEQYF.

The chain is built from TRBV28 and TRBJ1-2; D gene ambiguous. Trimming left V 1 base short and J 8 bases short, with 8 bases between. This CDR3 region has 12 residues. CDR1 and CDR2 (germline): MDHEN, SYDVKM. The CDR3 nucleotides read TGTGCCAGCAGTTTATTTGCTTGGGGCTACACCTTC. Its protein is CASSLFAWGYTF.

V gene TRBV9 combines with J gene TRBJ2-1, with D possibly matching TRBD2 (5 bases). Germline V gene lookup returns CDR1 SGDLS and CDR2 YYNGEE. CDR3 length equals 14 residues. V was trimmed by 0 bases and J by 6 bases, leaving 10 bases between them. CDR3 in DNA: TGTGCCAGCAGCGTAGCGCCGGGATTCAATGAGCAGTTCTTC. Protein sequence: CASSVAPGFNEQFF.

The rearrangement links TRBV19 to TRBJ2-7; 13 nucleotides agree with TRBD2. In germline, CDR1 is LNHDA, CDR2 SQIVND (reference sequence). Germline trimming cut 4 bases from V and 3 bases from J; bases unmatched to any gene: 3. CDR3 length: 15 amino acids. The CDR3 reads CASSKGLAGVYEQYF. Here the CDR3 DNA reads TGTGCCAGTAGTAAAGGACTAGCGGGGGTCTACGAGCAGTACTTC.

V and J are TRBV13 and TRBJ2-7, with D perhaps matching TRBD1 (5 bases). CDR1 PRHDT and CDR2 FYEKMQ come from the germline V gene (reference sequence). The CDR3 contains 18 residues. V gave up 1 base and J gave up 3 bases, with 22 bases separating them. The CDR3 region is CASSLVDVVGQANYEQYF. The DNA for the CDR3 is TGTGCCAGCAGCTTAGTAGACGTGGTGGGGCAGGCCAACTACGAGCAGTACTTC.